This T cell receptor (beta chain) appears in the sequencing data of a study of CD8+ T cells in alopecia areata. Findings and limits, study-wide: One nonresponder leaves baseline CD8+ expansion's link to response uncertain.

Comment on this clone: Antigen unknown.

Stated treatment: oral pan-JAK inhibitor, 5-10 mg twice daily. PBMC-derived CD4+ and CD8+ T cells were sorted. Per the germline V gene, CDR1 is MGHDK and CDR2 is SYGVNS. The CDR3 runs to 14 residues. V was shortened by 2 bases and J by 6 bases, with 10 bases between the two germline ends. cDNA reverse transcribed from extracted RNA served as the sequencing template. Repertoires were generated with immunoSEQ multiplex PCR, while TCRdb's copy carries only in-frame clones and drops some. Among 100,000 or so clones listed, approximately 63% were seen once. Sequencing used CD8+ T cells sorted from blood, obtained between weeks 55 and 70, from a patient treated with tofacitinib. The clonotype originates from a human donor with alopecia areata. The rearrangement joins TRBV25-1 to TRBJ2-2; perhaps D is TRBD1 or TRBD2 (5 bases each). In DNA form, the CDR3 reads TGTGCCAGCAGTGAACGCAGGGACGCCGGGGAGCTGTTTTTT. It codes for CASSERRDAGELFF.